The 27 T cell receptor beta chains below all came from one sample that was sequenced in a study of cytomegalovirus exposure and HLA in healthy donors. The PCR employed 60 Vbeta primers together with 13 Jbeta primers. The table came from immunoSEQ multiplex PCR; TCRdb's copy has only in-frame clones and leaves some out. This table lists tens of thousands of clones. The sequencing sample was made of PBMCs. These receptors were obtained from a woman in her thirties or forties in good health and CMV-seronegative.

The rearrangement links TRBV11-3 to TRBJ2-7; 7 nucleotides line up with TRBD1. CDR1 is SGHNT and CDR2 is YENEEA in the germline V gene. The junction had 8 bases not matched to a gene; V was cut back by 1 base and J by 5 bases. The CDR3 runs to 15 residues. The CDR3 spells CASSLGQGLSDEQYF. CDR3 in DNA: TGTGCCAGCAGCTTAGGACAGGGATTGAGCGACGAGCAGTACTTC.

The CDR3 here is CASSKGQVRNQPQHF. In DNA, the CDR3 is TGTGCCAGCAGCAAGGGACAGGTGCGCAATCAGCCCCAGCATTTT. The chain recombines TRBV7-8 with TRBJ1-5; 8 bases are a match to TRBD1. V lost 5 bases and J lost 2; bases outside the gene matches: 5. The CDR3 spans 15 residues. Germline V gene data show CDR1 as SGHVS and CDR2 as FQNEAQ.

The chain uses TRBV4-1 and TRBJ1-2; D may be TRBD1 (6 bases). The CDR3 runs to 18 residues. V dropped 1 base and J dropped 1 base, with 19 bases sitting between them. Germline V gene data show CDR1 as MGHRA and CDR2 as YSYEKL. This CDR3 reads CASSQAGTLIAGNYGYTF. The CDR3 nucleotides are TGCGCCAGCAGCCAAGCGGGGACACTAATTGCTGGTAACTATGGCTACACCTTC.

The chain is built from TRBV28 and TRBJ2-3; D may be TRBD2 (6 bases). The germline V gene encodes CDR1 MDHEN and CDR2 SYDVKM. V was cut by 1 base and J by 1 base, with 12 bases left in between. The CDR3 extends over 16 amino acids. Here the CDR3 reads CASSLFPQRGTDTQYF. CDR3 nucleotides: TGTGCCAGCAGTTTATTCCCCCAGCGGGGCACAGATACGCAGTATTTT.

V gene TRBV6-5 combines with J gene TRBJ2-7; the match to TRBD2 covers 9 bases. V was clipped by 4 bases and J by 3 bases; unmatched bases: 10. Looked up from germline, CDR1 is MNHEY and CDR2 is SVGAGI. The CDR3 runs 16 residues. CDR3 amino acids: CASSSNSGSSRYEQYF. CDR3 nucleotides: TGTGCCAGCAGTTCCAATAGCGGGAGTAGCCGCTACGAGCAGTACTTC.

The CDR3 protein is CASSLSVGSWAEGRDSSYEQYF. In DNA form, the CDR3 reads TGTGCCAGCAGTTTATCAGTGGGATCGTGGGCCGAGGGGAGGGATAGCTCCTACGAGCAGTACTTC. The V call is TRBV28, the J call TRBJ2-7; 7 nucleotides match TRBD2. Per the germline V gene, CDR1 is MDHEN and CDR2 is SYDVKM. The ends lost 1 base at V and 0 bases at J; junction bases unmatched: 24. This CDR3 spans 22 amino acids.

The chain couples TRBV6-6 to TRBJ2-7; TRBD1 is a possible D gene (8 bases). From germline, CDR1 is MNHNY and CDR2 SVGAGI (reference sequence). Deletions cut 6 bases from V and 4 bases from J, with 22 bases between. CDR3 size: 16 residues. The CDR3 coding sequence is TGTGCCAGCAGCCCCCAGGGGGCGGGAGAAGGTTACGAGCAGTACTTC. Encoded protein: CASSPQGAGEGYEQYF.

The chain has TRBV4-1 and TRBJ2-5; the match to TRBD1 covers 8 bases. The junction had 7 bases not matched to a gene; V was cut back by 0 bases and J by 4 bases. The CDR3 has 16 residues. Germline V gives CDR1 MGHRA, CDR2 YSYEKL. CDR3 DNA sequence: TGCGCCAGCAGCCAAGACCAGGGGGCGCGGGCAGAGACCCAGTACTTC. The encoded protein is CASSQDQGARAETQYF.

V usage is TRBV5-4 and J usage is TRBJ2-5; 8 bases are shared with TRBD2. Germline lookup yields CDR1 SGHNT and CDR2 YYREEE (reference sequence). The CDR3 sequence is 16 residues long. With 3 bases clipped from V and 2 bases from J, the junction kept 9 bases outside the gene matches. In DNA form, the CDR3 reads TGTGCCAGCAGCTCGGGAGGTTCTAGCGGGCAAGAGACCCAGTACTTC. It is translated as CASSSGGSSGQETQYF.

Written as DNA, the CDR3 is TGTGCCAGCAGCCCCCGGCGACAGGGGGCCTCTGAAGCTTTCTTT. Translation gives CASSPRRQGASEAFF. This chain links TRBV6-5 with TRBJ1-1; 10 bases map to TRBD1. Per germline, CDR1 MNHEY and CDR2 SVGAGI. CDR3 length equals 15 residues. The junction had 10 bases not matched to a gene; V was cut back by 6 bases and J by 6 bases.

This chain uses TRBV1 with TRBJ2-7; the table's D call, TRBD1, has no DNA check behind it. TRBV1 is a recognized pseudogene. The CDR3 sequence is 16 residues long. The DNA of the CDR3 is TGCACCAGCAGCCACCAACCGACAGTACCCGTCTACGAGCAGTACTTC. Translated, it gives CTSSHQPTVPVYEQYF.

This rearrangement joins TRBV2 to TRBJ2-3; possibly TRBD2 for D (6 bases). The CDR3 has 13 residues. CDR1 is SNHLY, CDR2 FYNNEI, per germline. The germline V and J ends were trimmed by 2 bases and 4 bases, with 7 bases remaining between them. CDR3 bases: TGTGCCAGCAGTGAACCGGGGGCAGATACGCAGTATTTT. The encoded protein is CASSEPGADTQYF.

The genes are TRBV4-3 and TRBJ2-7; the D gene is possibly TRBD2 (6 bases). The V end was cut by 1 base, the J end by 3 bases, with 13 bases between. Germline CDR1 is LGHNA and CDR2 is YSLEER. CDR3 length: 15 amino acids. CDR3 in DNA: TGCGCCAGCAGCCAAGTAGCGGTAGGGTTCTACGAGCAGTACTTC. Amino acid sequence: CASSQVAVGFYEQYF.

This chain joins TRBV28 and TRBJ1-5; weak D call: TRBD1 (5 bases). Looked up from germline, CDR1 is MDHEN and CDR2 is SYDVKM. The CDR3 is made up of 14 amino acids. Between the trimmed V and J ends, which lost 7 bases and 5 bases, there was a span of 15 bases. CDR3 DNA: TGTGCCAGCATCTCGCGGGGACGGGATCAGCCCCAGCATTTT. As protein: CASISRGRDQPQHF.

DNA of the CDR3: TGTGCCAGCAGTCAATGGGGGCCGACAGATACGCAGTATTTT. It specifies CASSQWGPTDTQYF. V and J are TRBV27 and TRBJ2-3; tentative D call: TRBD1 (6 bases). This CDR3 is 14 amino acids long. Germline V CDR1 and CDR2: MNHEY, SMNVEV (reference sequence). V was trimmed by 5 bases and J by 3 bases, leaving 12 bases between them.

This chain's CDR3 is CASSGVVNQPQHF. For the CDR3, the DNA is TGTGCCAGCAGTGGCGTGGTCAATCAGCCCCAGCATTTT. The V gene is TRBV6-1, the J gene TRBJ1-5; D gene uncertain. CDR1 and CDR2 (germline): MNHNS, SASEGT. Trimming took off 4 bases at V and 3 bases at J, with 7 bases between the two ends. The CDR3 spans 13 residues.

The chain recombines TRBV11-3 with TRBJ1-1, with D uncertain. Trimming took off 2 bases at V and 1 base at J, with 8 bases between the two ends. Per germline, CDR1 SGHNT and CDR2 YENEEA. The CDR3 consists of 14 residues. CDR3: CASSLYGENTEAFF. The CDR3 region has the DNA TGTGCCAGCAGCTTATACGGAGAGAACACTGAAGCTTTCTTT.

This sequence joins TRBV28 and TRBJ1-5; 9 nucleotides align to TRBD1. This CDR3 spans 16 amino acids. The J segment lost 6 bases and the V segment lost 2 bases, leaving 8 bases of the junction unmatched. CDR1 and CDR2 from the germline V gene are MDHEN and SYDVKM. The CDR3 nucleotides read TGTGCCAGCAGTTTAGCCGACAGGGGGATTTTTCAGCCCCAGCATTTT. Amino acid sequence: CASSLADRGIFQPQHF.

The chain has TRBV25-1 and TRBJ1-1; D is perhaps TRBD1 (5 bases). Trimming shortened V by 4 bases and J by 5 bases, and 17 bases separated the two germline ends. The CDR3 totals 15 residues. Looked up from germline, CDR1 is MGHDK and CDR2 is SYGVNS. The CDR3 is CASSAPGGVGTEAFF. Written as DNA, the CDR3 is TGTGCCAGCAGTGCACCAGGAGGGGTGGGGACTGAAGCTTTCTTT.

The CDR3 loop is CASSLVQADYGYTF. CDR3 in DNA: TGTGCCAGCAGCTTAGTACAGGCCGACTATGGCTACACCTTC. This chain uses TRBV7-2 with TRBJ1-2, with D possibly matching TRBD1 (5 bases). Germline loops: CDR1 SGHTA, CDR2 FQGNSA. The V end lost 1 base, the J end lost 3 bases, and 9 bases lay between the germline ends. This CDR3 has 14 amino acids. Full variable domain (remainder filled in from reference TRBV7-2 and TRBJ1-2): GAGVSQSPSNKVTEKGKDVELRCDPISGHTALYWYRQSLGQGLEFLIYFQGNSAPDKSGLPSDRFSAERTGGSVSTLTIQRTQQEDSAVYLCASSLVQADYGYTFGSGTRLTVV.

This sequence joins TRBV9 and TRBJ1-4, with 8 bases identical to TRBD1. Germline assignment: CDR1 SGDLS and CDR2 YYNGEE. Unmatched junction bases numbered 5, after V lost 0 bases and J lost 4 bases. The CDR3 runs 16 residues. In DNA, the CDR3 is TGTGCCAGCAGCGTAGGGCAGGGGGCAGGTAATGAAAAACTGTTTTTT. Protein product: CASSVGQGAGNEKLFF.

The CDR3 sequence: CASSLGDGSISYNEQFF. The DNA for the CDR3 is TGTGCCAGCAGCTTGGGAGACGGGAGTATCTCCTACAATGAGCAGTTCTTC. The chain joins TRBV7-2 to TRBJ2-1; weak D call: TRBD2 (6 bases). Per the germline V gene, CDR1 is SGHTA and CDR2 is FQGNSA. Trimming shortened V by 3 bases and J by 0 bases, and 15 bases separated the two germline ends. The length of the CDR3 is 17 residues. Based on the CDR3 plus reference TRBV7-2 and TRBJ2-1, the full variable domain is GAGVSQSPSNKVTEKGKDVELRCDPISGHTALYWYRQSLGQGLEFLIYFQGNSAPDKSGLPSDRFSAERTGGSVSTLTIQRTQQEDSAVYLCASSLGDGSISYNEQFFGPGTRLTVL.

The J gene is TRBJ2-7, the V gene TRBV9; TRBD2 agrees at 13 bases. The CDR3 runs 16 residues. Germline V gene sequence: CDR1 SGDLS, CDR2 YYNGEE. J was trimmed by 4 bases and V by 2 bases; bases with no gene match: 6. The CDR3: CASSVRAGLAGYEQYF. CDR3 nucleotides: TGTGCCAGCAGCGTGCGAGCGGGACTAGCGGGATACGAGCAGTACTTC.

The rearrangement joins TRBV19 to TRBJ2-3; D remains ambiguous. The CDR3 is 13 residues long. Trimming removed 5 bases from V and 6 bases from J, with 12 bases in between. Germline V gene sequence: CDR1 LNHDA, CDR2 SQIVND (reference sequence). The CDR3 here is CASSVRGSDTQYF. CDR3 coding DNA: TGTGCCAGTAGTGTGAGAGGTAGCGATACGCAGTATTTT.

The CDR3 loop reads CASALRWGETNTEAFF. DNA of the CDR3: TGCGCCAGCGCCCTCCGGTGGGGGGAGACGAACACTGAAGCTTTCTTT. The chain links TRBV4-3 to TRBJ1-1; possibly TRBD1 for D (5 bases). CDR1 and CDR2 from the germline V gene are LGHNA and YSLEER. The V end was cut by 8 bases, the J end by 1 base, with 20 bases between. The CDR3 totals 16 residues.

The V gene is TRBV5-4, the J gene TRBJ2-7; TRBD2 matches at 7 bases. V shed 6 bases, J shed 4 bases, and the junction held 13 bases outside the gene matches. There are 15 residues in the CDR3. Germline assignment: CDR1 SGHNT and CDR2 YYREEE (reference sequence). The CDR3 spells CASTRGGGREYEQYF. The CDR3 nucleotides are TGTGCCAGCACCCGTGGGGGGGGGAGGGAGTACGAGCAGTACTTC.

The chain joins TRBV4-3 to TRBJ2-2, with no clear D. Germline V gives CDR1 LGHNA, CDR2 YSLEER. The CDR3 is 14 amino acids. V was cut by 0 bases and J by 6 bases, with 8 bases left in between. Here the CDR3 DNA reads TGCGCCAGCAGCCAAGATGGGCAGGCCGGGGAGCTGTTTTTT. The encoded protein is CASSQDGQAGELFF.